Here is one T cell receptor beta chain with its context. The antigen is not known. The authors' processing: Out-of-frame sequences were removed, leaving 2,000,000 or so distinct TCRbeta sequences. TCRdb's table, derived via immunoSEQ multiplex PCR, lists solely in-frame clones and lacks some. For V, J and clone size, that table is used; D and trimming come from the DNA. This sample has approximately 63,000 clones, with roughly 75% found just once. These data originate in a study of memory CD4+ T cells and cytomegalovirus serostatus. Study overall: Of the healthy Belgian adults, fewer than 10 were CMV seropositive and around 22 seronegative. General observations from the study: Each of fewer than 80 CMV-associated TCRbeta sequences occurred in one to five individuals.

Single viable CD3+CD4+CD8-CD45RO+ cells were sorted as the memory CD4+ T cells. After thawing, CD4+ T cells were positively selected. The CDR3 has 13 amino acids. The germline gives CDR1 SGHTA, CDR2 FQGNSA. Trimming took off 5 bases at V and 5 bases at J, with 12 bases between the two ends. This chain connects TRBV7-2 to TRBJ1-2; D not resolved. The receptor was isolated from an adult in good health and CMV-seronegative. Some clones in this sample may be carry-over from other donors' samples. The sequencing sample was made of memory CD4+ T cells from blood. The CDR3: CASSPKLAYGYTF. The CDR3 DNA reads TGTGCCAGCAGCCCCAAGTTAGCGTATGGCTACACCTTC.